Sequencing of this TCR beta chain was carried out in a study of T-cell memory formation after mild COVID-19 (dated by TCRdb to the early 2020s). For context, the study as a whole: TCR sequence clusters from the two donors were found to be largely donor specific. T-cell clones expanding and contracting after mild COVID-19 in a couple of donors were tracked by longitudinal TCRalpha and TCRbeta repertoire sequencing. The cohort comprised two young, previously healthy adult volunteers, one female and one male. The investigation overall reported the following: Some responding clones were detected in pre-infection memory, suggesting pre-existing cross-reactive memory T cells joined the SARS-CoV-2 response. From day 15 to 85, contracting clones showed balanced CD4/CD8 phenotypes, whereas a second wave of clones that expanded from day 15 to 37 leaned towards CD4+. The study included only a couple of mild cases, and larger cohorts that include severe cases with pre-infection samples were judged to be necessary. Contracting CD4+ clones appeared mostly in the CM and EM memory subsets, whereas CD8+ clones were enriched in EMRA. SARS-CoV-2 specificity was not confirmed for the second-wave clones peaking on day 37.

Instrument on record: Illumina NovaSeq 6000. TCRalpha and TCRbeta cDNA libraries were built by 5'RACE with constant-segment primers, adding sample barcodes and unique molecular identifiers. Trizol reagent was used to extract RNA from every sample. Amplification of the libraries took two PCR steps, and the second step added a second sample barcode plus Illumina TruSeq adapters. The libraries were sequenced on an Illumina NovaSeq using 2 x 150 bp paired-end reads. The original pipeline was this. With migec v1.2.7, reads were demultiplexed and then collapsed into UMI-guided consensus sequences. Using mixcr v2.1.11, UMI consensuses were aligned to TRA and TRB V and J templates and then assembled into clonotypes. Expanded or contracted clonotypes were those called significant by both edgeR and NoisET, with noise models trained on biological replicates. edgeR calls used a false discovery rate-adjusted p below 0.01 and a log2 fold-change threshold of 1. As an exploratory analysis of dynamics, max-normalized trajectories of the 1000 most abundant clonotypes were examined with PCA combined with hierarchical clustering. Separately sequenced CD4+ and CD8+ repertoires were used to assign a CD4 or CD8 phenotype to each responding clone. Clones were called with MiXCR by TCRdb after fastp trimmed the public reads at Q25, and only in-frame beta chains were retained. Rows with a matching CDR3 protein are joined into one entry that keeps the most common DNA and genes. Here the V and J calls rest on TCRdb's processing, not on the authors' analysis. The sample contains hundreds of thousands of distinct CDR3 sequences, about 20% of them found a single time. About 8.7% of the sample is in the top ten clones.

Between the V and J ends, shortened by 0 bases and 5 bases respectively, the junction contains 11 bases. The CDR3 contains 15 residues, cysteine and phenylalanine counted. Just the 45-base CDR3 DNA is kept, in frame starting at base 1. CDR1 and CDR2, per the germline V gene, are SGHDN and FVKESK. This clonotype was seen a few times. This clone's antigen is unknown. No qualities accompany the bases; no much larger clone lies one base away. PBMCs were isolated by Ficoll-Paque density gradient centrifugation. The sample taken for sequencing was PBMCs or a T cell subset sorted from them (not recorded which). The rearranged chain carries TRBV14 and TRBJ2-1, with a weak D call of TRBD1 (5 bases match). This receptor was obtained from an adult woman who had mild COVID-19 (a few samples of this study predate the infection). The sample titles of this study are shuffled in the database, so cell type and time point are left out; the donor was told from shared clones. CDR3 loop: CASSQDGAFHNEQFF. The DNA is TGTGCCAGCAGCCAAGATGGGGCGTTTCACAATGAGCAGTTCTTC. Joined to the reference TRBV14 and TRBJ2-1 proteins, this CDR3 gives the full variable domain: EAGVTQFPSHSVIEKGQTVTLRCDPISGHDNLYWYRRVMGKEIKFLLHFVKESKQDESGMPNNRFLAERTGGTYSTLKVQPAELEDSGVYFCASSQDGAFHNEQFFGPGTRLTVL.